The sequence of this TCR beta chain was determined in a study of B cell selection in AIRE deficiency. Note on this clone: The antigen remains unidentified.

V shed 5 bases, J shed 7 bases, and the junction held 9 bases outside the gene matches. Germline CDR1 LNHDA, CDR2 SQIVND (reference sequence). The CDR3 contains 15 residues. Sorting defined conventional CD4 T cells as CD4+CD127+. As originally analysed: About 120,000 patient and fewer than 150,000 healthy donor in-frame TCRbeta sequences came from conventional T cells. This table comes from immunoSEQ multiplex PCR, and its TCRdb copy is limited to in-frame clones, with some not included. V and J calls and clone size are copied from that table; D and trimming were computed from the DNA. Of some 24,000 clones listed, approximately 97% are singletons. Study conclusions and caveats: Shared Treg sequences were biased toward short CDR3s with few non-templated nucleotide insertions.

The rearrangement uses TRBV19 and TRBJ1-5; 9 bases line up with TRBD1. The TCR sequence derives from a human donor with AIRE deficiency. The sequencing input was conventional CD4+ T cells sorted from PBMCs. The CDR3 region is CASSALDRGRQPQHF. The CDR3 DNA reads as TGTGCCAGTAGTGCCCTAGACAGGGGGAGGCAGCCCCAGCATTTT. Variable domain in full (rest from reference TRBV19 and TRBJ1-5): DGGITQSPKYLFRKEGQNVTLSCEQNLNHDAMYWYRQDPGQGLRLIYYSQIVNDFQKGDIAEGYSVSREKKESFPLTVTSAQKNPTAFYLCASSALDRGRQPQHFGDGTRLSIL.